One and the same sample provided the 12 T cell receptor beta chains below, sequenced in a study of blood T cell repertoires in COVID-19. Assay used: immunoSEQ multiplex PCR; TCRdb lists only in-frame clones, some missing. The table records a few hundred thousand clones, roughly 87% of them present only once. The sequenced sample consisted of peripheral blood. The receptors derive from a woman aged 18-30 years who had recovered from COVID-19.

The V and J genes are TRBV21-1 and TRBJ2-5; TRBD2 is taken as the D call from the table, unchecked against the DNA. TRBV21-1 is shown as a pseudogene. The CDR3 has 21 amino acids. The CDR3 here is CASSKAPGPGLAERGQETQYF. The CDR3 nucleotides read TGTGCCAGCAGCAAAGCCCCGGGTCCGGGACTAGCGGAGAGAGGCCAAGAGACCCAGTACTTC.

The gene calls are TRBV4-1 and TRBJ2-1; D perhaps matches TRBD2 (5 bases). Deletions cut 1 base from V and 0 bases from J, with 7 bases between. The CDR3 extends over 15 amino acids. The germline V gene has CDR1 MGHRA and CDR2 YSYEKL. The CDR3 DNA sequence: TGCGCCAGCAGCCAAGTAGCGATCTCCTACAATGAGCAGTTCTTC. Translating gives CASSQVAISYNEQFF.

This clone was picked up one time. The rearrangement joins TRBV7-9 to TRBJ2-7; D is undetermined. V was clipped by 7 bases and J by 5 bases, with 9 bases between them. The CDR3 length is 11 residues. Germline CDR1 SEHNR, CDR2 FQNEAQ (reference sequence). The CDR3 region has the DNA TGTGCCAGCACAAACGCGGACGAGCAGTACTTC. Protein product: CASTNADEQYF.

The chain combines TRBV14 with TRBJ2-1; TRBD2 is a possible D gene (6 bases). This CDR3 comprises 16 residues. Germline V gene lookup returns CDR1 SGHDN and CDR2 FVKESK. Trimming stripped 0 bases from V and 4 bases from J, with 13 bases between. CDR3 sequence (DNA): TGTGCCAGCAGCCAAGAAGGTGGCCTAGCGTACAATGAGCAGTTCTTC. Protein product: CASSQEGGLAYNEQFF.

V and J are TRBV5-8 and TRBJ1-2, with TRBD1 identical over 7 bases. The CDR3 runs to 15 residues. V gave up 4 bases and J gave up 4 bases; unmatched junction bases: 10. Germline-derived CDR1 and CDR2 are SGHTS and YDEGEE. The CDR3 reads CASSPTETGFYGYTF. CDR3 bases: TGTGCCAGCAGCCCTACGGAGACAGGGTTCTATGGCTACACCTTC.

In this sample, this clone turned up once. The V and J genes are TRBV12-3 or TRBV12-4 and TRBJ2-7; 7 bases line up with TRBD2. The junction had 4 bases not matched to a gene; V was cut back by 5 bases and J by 3 bases. The CDR3 has 13 amino acids. CDR3 nucleotides: TGTGCCAGCAGTCCTCGGACTAGCTACGAGCAGTACTTC. Its translation: CASSPRTSYEQYF.

This rearrangement joins TRBV10-3 to TRBJ1-4; D perhaps matches TRBD1 (5 bases). This CDR3 contains 15 residues. CDR1 is ENHRY, CDR2 SYGVKD, per germline. V lost 0 bases and J 7 bases, leaving 12 bases between the germline ends. CDR3 protein: CAISESERGGEKLFF. The CDR3 coding sequence is TGTGCCATCAGTGAGTCGGAAAGGGGTGGTGAAAAACTGTTTTTT.

The V and J genes are TRBV6-5 and TRBJ1-5, with D uncertain. Germline V CDR1 and CDR2: MNHEY, SVGAGI. V gave up 6 bases and J gave up 0 bases, with 6 bases separating them. The CDR3 consists of 13 residues. This CDR3 reads CASRSNSNQPQHF. The DNA of the CDR3 is TGTGCCAGCAGGTCAAATAGCAATCAGCCCCAGCATTTT.

This sequence joins TRBV5-6 and TRBJ1-1; possibly TRBD1 for D (5 bases). CDR3 size: 13 residues. V gave up 4 bases and J gave up 2 bases, with 9 bases separating them. Per germline, CDR1 SGHDT and CDR2 YYEEEE. The chain's CDR3 is CASSKDRNTEAFF. CDR3 bases: TGTGCCAGCAGCAAAGACAGAAACACTGAAGCTTTCTTT.

The chain is built from TRBV15 and TRBJ2-7; D gene uncertain. The germline V gene encodes CDR1 LNHNV and CDR2 YYDKDF (reference sequence). The CDR3 is 15 residues long. V lost 1 base to trimming and J lost 0 bases, with 10 bases between them. CDR3 bases: TGTGCCACCAGCAGAGTAGACTCGAGCTCCTACGAGCAGTACTTC. This encodes CATSRVDSSSYEQYF. The variable domain in full, with the rest retrieved from reference TRBV15 and TRBJ2-7, is DAMVIQNPRYQVTQFGKPVTLSCSQTLNHNVMYWYQQKSSQAPKLLFHYYDKDFNNEADTPDNFQSRRPNTSFCFLDIRSPGLGDTAMYLCATSRVDSSSYEQYFGPGTRLTVT.

The chain joins TRBV7-8 to TRBJ2-1, with TRBD2 as a possible D gene (6 bases). Trimming shortened V by 5 bases and J by 6 bases, and 8 bases separated the two germline ends. Germline CDR1 is SGHVS and CDR2 is FQNEAQ. The CDR3 runs 12 residues. CDR3 in DNA: TGTGCCAGCAGCCCGACTAGCAATGAGCAGTTCTTC. Protein: CASSPTSNEQFF.

V gene TRBV5-1 combines with J gene TRBJ2-7; 10 positions match TRBD2. Germline lookup yields CDR1 SGHRS and CDR2 YFSETQ. The V and J ends lost 4 bases and 6 bases, in that order; junction bases with no gene match: 10. This CDR3 contains 15 residues. The DNA of the CDR3 is TGCGCCAGCAGCAACCAAGCGGGAGGGCCGTCCGAGCAGTACTTC. This codes for CASSNQAGGPSEQYF.